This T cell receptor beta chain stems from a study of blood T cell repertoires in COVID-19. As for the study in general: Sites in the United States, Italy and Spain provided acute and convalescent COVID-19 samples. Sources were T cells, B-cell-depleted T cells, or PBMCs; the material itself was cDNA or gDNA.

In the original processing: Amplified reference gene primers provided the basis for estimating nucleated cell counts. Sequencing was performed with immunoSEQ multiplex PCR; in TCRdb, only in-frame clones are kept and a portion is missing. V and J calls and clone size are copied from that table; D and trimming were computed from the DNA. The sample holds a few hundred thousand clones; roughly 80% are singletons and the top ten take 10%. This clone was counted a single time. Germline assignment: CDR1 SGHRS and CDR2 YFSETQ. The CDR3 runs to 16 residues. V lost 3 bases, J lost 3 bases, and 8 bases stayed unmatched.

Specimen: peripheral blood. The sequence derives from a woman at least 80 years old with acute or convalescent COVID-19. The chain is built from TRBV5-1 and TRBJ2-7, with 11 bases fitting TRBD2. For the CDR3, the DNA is TGCGCCAGCAGCTCAAAAACTAGCGGGAGTTTCTACGAGCAGTACTTC. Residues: CASSSKTSGSFYEQYF.